A single sample gave rise to the 23 T cell receptor beta chains below, sequenced in a study of cytomegalovirus exposure and HLA in healthy donors. Clones were read by immunoSEQ multiplex PCR, and TCRdb kept only the in-frame ones, dropping some. Here the sample spans about 150,000 clones, 85% to 90% being singletons. Sequenced: PBMCs. The receptor source for this set is a human donor in good health.

This chain uses TRBV2 with TRBJ2-3; possible D gene TRBD2, 6 bases. CDR3 length: 13 amino acids. The germline V gene has CDR1 SNHLY and CDR2 FYNNEI. Trimming cost V 4 bases and J 1 base, with 6 bases left between them. CDR3 loop: CASSGRGTDTQYF. In nucleotides, the CDR3 is TGTGCCAGCAGTGGGAGGGGCACAGATACGCAGTATTTT.

The chain links TRBV29-1 to TRBJ2-1; perhaps TRBD1 as D (6 bases). The ends were cut back, 6 bases at V and 3 bases at J, with 18 bases in the middle. Germline CDR1 is SQVTM and CDR2 is ANQGSEA. The CDR3 loop spans 15 amino acids. For the CDR3, the DNA is TGCAGCGTCACCCCAACGACAGGTCACTACAATGAGCAGTTCTTC. Translating it yields CSVTPTTGHYNEQFF.

V usage is TRBV29-1 and J usage is TRBJ1-1; D gene ambiguous. Germline loops: CDR1 SQVTM, CDR2 ANQGSEA. This CDR3 has 12 amino acids. The V and J ends lost 8 bases and 2 bases respectively, with 12 bases between them. The CDR3 sequence is CSSSRFNTEAFF. DNA of the CDR3: TGCAGCTCCTCTAGGTTCAACACTGAAGCTTTCTTT.

V and J are TRBV27 and TRBJ2-7; D unclear. The germline V and J ends were trimmed by 4 bases and 0 bases, with 7 bases remaining between them. The CDR3 consists of 13 residues. Germline-derived CDR1 and CDR2 are MNHEY and SMNVEV (reference sequence). The CDR3 here is CASSSWSSYEQYF. DNA of the CDR3: TGTGCCAGCAGTTCTTGGAGCTCCTACGAGCAGTACTTC.

V usage is TRBV5-1 and J usage is TRBJ1-6; 8 bases are shared with TRBD1. This CDR3 has 15 amino acids. After removal of 4 bases from V and 6 bases from J, the junction contained 6 bases not matched to a gene. Looked up from germline, CDR1 is SGHRS and CDR2 is YFSETQ. The CDR3 is CASSPGQVLNSPLHF. The CDR3 DNA is TGCGCCAGCAGCCCGGGACAGGTGCTTAATTCACCCCTCCACTTT.

V gene TRBV9 combines with J gene TRBJ2-1, with D tentatively TRBD2 (5 bases). Trimming pared 3 bases from V and 7 bases from J, leaving 11 bases between. Germline values: CDR1 SGDLS, CDR2 YYNGEE. CDR3 length: 13 residues. This CDR3 is CASSAPLVNEQFF. Here the CDR3 DNA reads TGTGCCAGCAGCGCTCCACTAGTGAATGAGCAGTTCTTC.

The rearrangement joins TRBV7-9 to TRBJ2-5, with D possibly TRBD1 on 9 matching bases. V gave up 6 bases and J gave up 4 bases, with 15 bases separating them. The CDR3 contains 14 residues. Germline V gene sequence: CDR1 SEHNR, CDR2 FQNEAQ (reference sequence). The CDR3 here is CASRRGGQGETQYF. The CDR3, as DNA: TGTGCCAGCAGACGGGGGGGACAGGGAGAGACCCAGTACTTC.

The chain couples TRBV5-1 to TRBJ2-5; D is possibly TRBD1 (6 bases). Looked up from germline, CDR1 is SGHRS and CDR2 is YFSETQ. This CDR3 has 14 residues. Between the trimmed V and J ends, which lost 0 bases and 4 bases, there was a span of 10 bases. The chain's CDR3 is CASSLEGGRETQYF. CDR3 coding DNA: TGCGCCAGCAGCTTGGAAGGGGGACGAGAGACCCAGTACTTC.

This chain links TRBV29-1 with TRBJ2-1, with 7 positions matching TRBD2. V lost 7 bases and J lost 3; bases outside the gene matches: 12. CDR1 and CDR2 from the germline V gene are SQVTM and ANQGSEA. The CDR3 has 15 residues. The CDR3 reads CSADRPSGNYNEQFF. DNA for the CDR3: TGCAGCGCCGATAGGCCCAGCGGGAACTACAATGAGCAGTTCTTC.

The chain is built from TRBV6-1 and TRBJ2-7; TRBD2 is a possible D gene (6 bases). CDR3 length: 15 residues. V lost 4 bases to trimming and J lost 0 bases, with 13 bases between them. Germline loops: CDR1 MNHNS, CDR2 SASEGT. The CDR3 is CASSGRDRVSYEQYF. CDR3 coding DNA: TGTGCCAGCAGTGGGAGGGACCGGGTCTCCTACGAGCAGTACTTC.

V usage is TRBV5-4 and J usage is TRBJ2-2, with D possibly TRBD1 on 5 matching bases. V lost 5 bases, J lost 5 bases, and 16 bases lay in between. CDR1 and CDR2 (germline): SGHNT, YYREEE (reference sequence). The CDR3 is 15 residues long. CDR3 in DNA: TGTGCCAGCAGTCAAAGCAACAGGAATACCGGGGAGCTGTTTTTT. Amino acid sequence: CASSQSNRNTGELFF.

The rearrangement uses TRBV6-6 and TRBJ2-5; 7 bases align to TRBD2. Trimming removed 0 bases from V and 2 bases from J; junction bases left unmatched: 6. Germline V gene data show CDR1 as MNHNY and CDR2 as SVGAGI (reference sequence). The CDR3 is 16 amino acids. The CDR3 region is CASSYSLASGQETQYF. The DNA for the CDR3 is TGTGCCAGCAGTTACTCGCTCGCTAGCGGACAAGAGACCCAGTACTTC.

This clone has only one observation. The chain has TRBV6-1 and TRBJ2-7; 12 bases agree with TRBD1. V lost 6 bases and J lost 6; bases outside the gene matches: 9. The CDR3 loop spans 15 amino acids. Germline values: CDR1 MNHNS, CDR2 SASEGT. CDR3 nucleotides: TGTGCCAGCAGCCAGGCCGGGACAGGGGGCGGCGAGCAGTACTTC. Encoded protein: CASSQAGTGGGEQYF.

The chain recombines TRBV2 with TRBJ1-2, with 12 bases lining up with TRBD1. CDR1 SNHLY and CDR2 FYNNEI come from the germline V gene. J lost 4 bases, V lost 5 bases, and 11 bases had no gene match. The CDR3 covers 17 residues. CDR3 sequence reads: CASSRGTGGFSSYGYTF. The CDR3 DNA is TGTGCCAGCAGTAGAGGGACAGGGGGCTTCAGTAGCTATGGCTACACCTTC.

DNA for the CDR3: TGTGCCAGCAGACGTGGACAGTTTGAAAAACTGTTTTTT. Its protein product is CASRRGQFEKLFF. The V call is TRBV28, the J call TRBJ1-4; a possible D gene is TRBD1 (6 bases). The V gene's germline CDR1 is MDHEN and CDR2 SYDVKM. V was trimmed by 6 bases and J by 7 bases, leaving 12 bases between them. This CDR3 is 13 amino acids long.

In DNA, the CDR3 is TGTGCCAGCAGGACAGGACAGGGTAACACTGAAGCTTTCTTT. This gives the protein CASRTGQGNTEAFF. This chain joins TRBV13 and TRBJ1-1, with 8 bases lining up with TRBD1. J lost 2 bases, V lost 6 bases, and 5 bases had no gene match. The CDR3 consists of 14 residues. CDR1 and CDR2 from the germline V gene are PRHDT and FYEKMQ (reference sequence).

The chain joins TRBV29-1 to TRBJ1-1, with D hard to call. The length of the CDR3 is 13 residues. Trimming shortened V by 0 bases and J by 3 bases, and 8 bases separated the two germline ends. Germline V lookup: CDR1 SQVTM, CDR2 ANQGSEA. CDR3 sequence: CSVEDYRDTEAFF. The CDR3 bases are TGCAGCGTTGAAGACTACAGAGACACTGAAGCTTTCTTT. The full variable domain, in which reference TRBV29-1 and TRBJ1-1 provide the parts outside the CDR3, is SAVISQKPSRDICQRGTSLTIQCQVDSQVTMMFWYRQQPGQSLTLIATANQGSEATYESGFVIDKFPISRPNLTFSTLTVSNMSPEDSSIYLCSVEDYRDTEAFFGQGTRLTVV.

The chain is built from TRBV20-1 and TRBJ2-3; the D is unclear. V gave up 6 bases and J gave up 6 bases, with 10 bases separating them. Germline V gives CDR1 DFQATT, CDR2 SNEGSKA (reference sequence). This CDR3 is 11 amino acids long. The CDR3 sequence is CSAQTSDTQYF. In DNA form, the CDR3 reads TGCAGTGCGCAGACAAGCGATACGCAGTATTTT.

This chain joins TRBV28 and TRBJ1-5; a weak D match, TRBD1 (6 bases). The CDR3 consists of 14 residues. V lost 6 bases and J lost 7, with 16 bases in between. Germline CDR1 is MDHEN and CDR2 is SYDVKM. The CDR3 here is CASSRTGRGQPQHF. Here the CDR3 DNA reads TGTGCCAGCAGCCGAACAGGGCGGGGGCAGCCCCAGCATTTT.

The rearrangement joins TRBV5-6 to TRBJ1-1; D gene ambiguous. The V gene's germline CDR1 is SGHDT and CDR2 YYEEEE. V lost 4 bases and J lost 5, with 18 bases in between. CDR3 length equals 15 residues. The CDR3: CASSPNGGLKTEAFF. The CDR3 region has the DNA TGTGCCAGCAGCCCGAATGGCGGATTAAAAACTGAAGCTTTCTTT.

This clone appeared once. This chain links TRBV27 with TRBJ2-5, with TRBD2 matching over 8 bases. Germline V gene lookup returns CDR1 MNHEY and CDR2 SMNVEV (reference sequence). The CDR3 covers 14 residues. V gave up 6 bases and J gave up 4 bases; unmatched junction bases: 7. This CDR3 reads CASSRRGGGETQYF. The CDR3 nucleotides read TGTGCCAGCAGCCGACGGGGGGGAGGAGAGACCCAGTACTTC.

In regard to this clone: One end of the junction fails to match germline, which may point to a read error. The chain is built from TRBV7-7 and TRBJ2-5, with 13 bases matching TRBD2. CDR3 size: 16 residues. Germline V lookup: CDR1 SSHAT, CDR2 FNYEAQ (reference sequence). CDR3 loop: CASSLTSGGAVETQYF. CDR3 in DNA: TGTGCTAGCAGCTTAACTAGCGGGGGGGCGGTAGAGACCCAGTACTTC. Full variable domain (outside the CDR3, taken from reference TRBV7-7 and TRBJ2-5): GAGVSQSPRYKVTKRGQDVTLRCDPISSHATLYWYQQALGQGPEFLTYFNYEAQPDKSGLPSDRFSAERPEGSISTLTIQRTEQRDSAMYRCASSLTSGGAVETQYFGPGTRLLVL.

The gene calls are TRBV10-3 and TRBJ1-2; 7 nucleotides match TRBD1. The germline V gene encodes CDR1 ENHRY and CDR2 SYGVKD. J lost 4 bases, V lost 4 bases, and 12 bases had no gene match. CDR3 size: 16 residues. CDR3 in amino acids: CAISGPWQGEAYGYTF. CDR3 coding DNA: TGTGCCATCAGTGGCCCCTGGCAGGGGGAGGCCTATGGCTACACCTTC.